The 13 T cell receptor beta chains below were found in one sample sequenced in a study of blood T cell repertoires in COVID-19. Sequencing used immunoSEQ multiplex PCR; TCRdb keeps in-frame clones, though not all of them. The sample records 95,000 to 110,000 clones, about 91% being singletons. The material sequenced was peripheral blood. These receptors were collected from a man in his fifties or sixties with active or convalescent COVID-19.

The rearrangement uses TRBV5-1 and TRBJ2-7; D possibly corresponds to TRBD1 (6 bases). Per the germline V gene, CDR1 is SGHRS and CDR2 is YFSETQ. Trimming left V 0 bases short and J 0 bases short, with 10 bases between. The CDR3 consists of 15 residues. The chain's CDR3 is CASSLGGGNSYEQYF. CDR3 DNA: TGCGCCAGCAGCTTGGGAGGGGGAAACTCCTACGAGCAGTACTTC. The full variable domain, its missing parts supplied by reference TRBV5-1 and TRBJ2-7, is KAGVTQTPRYLIKTRGQQVTLSCSPISGHRSVSWYQQTPGQGLQFLFEYFSETQRNKGNFPGRFSGRQFSNSRSEMNVSTLELGDSALYLCASSLGGGNSYEQYFGPGTRLTVT.

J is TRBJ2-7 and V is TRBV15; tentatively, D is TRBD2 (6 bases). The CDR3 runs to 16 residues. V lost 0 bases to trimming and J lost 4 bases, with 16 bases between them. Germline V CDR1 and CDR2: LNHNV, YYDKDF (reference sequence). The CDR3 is CATSREGDGSPYEQYF. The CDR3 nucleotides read TGTGCCACCAGCAGAGAGGGAGACGGGAGTCCGTACGAGCAGTACTTC.

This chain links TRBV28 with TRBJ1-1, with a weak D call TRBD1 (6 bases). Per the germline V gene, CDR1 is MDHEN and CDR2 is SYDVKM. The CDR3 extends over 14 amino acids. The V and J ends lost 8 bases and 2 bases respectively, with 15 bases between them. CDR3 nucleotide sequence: TGTGCCAGCCTGGCTCCGGGGGGCAACACTGAAGCTTTCTTT. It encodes CASLAPGGNTEAFF.

CDR3 bases: TGTGCCAGCAGCTTAGTGCAGGGTAGCTCCTACGAGCAGTACTTC. Protein: CASSLVQGSSYEQYF. The chain has TRBV7-2 and TRBJ2-7; weak D call: TRBD1 (5 bases). This CDR3 is built from 15 residues. The germline CDR1 and CDR2 sequences are SGHTA and FQGNSA. V shed 1 base and J shed 0 bases, with 10 bases lying between them.

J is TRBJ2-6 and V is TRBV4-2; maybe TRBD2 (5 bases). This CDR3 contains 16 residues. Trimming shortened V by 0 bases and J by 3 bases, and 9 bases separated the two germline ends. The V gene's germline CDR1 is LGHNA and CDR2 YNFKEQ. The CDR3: CASSQEDFNGANVLTF. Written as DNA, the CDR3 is TGTGCCAGCAGCCAAGAGGACTTCAATGGGGCCAACGTCCTGACTTTC.

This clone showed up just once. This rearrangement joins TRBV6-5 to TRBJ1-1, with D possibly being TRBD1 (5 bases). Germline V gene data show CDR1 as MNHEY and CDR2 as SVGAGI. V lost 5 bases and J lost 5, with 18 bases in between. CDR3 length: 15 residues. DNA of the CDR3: TGTGCCAGCAGTCCCCGCCTGGGGGGAAATACTGAAGCTTTCTTT. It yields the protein CASSPRLGGNTEAFF.

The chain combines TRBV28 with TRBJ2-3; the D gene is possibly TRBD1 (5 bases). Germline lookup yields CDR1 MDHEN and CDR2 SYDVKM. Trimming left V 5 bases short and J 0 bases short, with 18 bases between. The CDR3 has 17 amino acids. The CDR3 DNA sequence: TGTGCCAGCAGTCCGCCCCTGACAGCGACTAGCACAGATACGCAGTATTTT. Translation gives CASSPPLTATSTDTQYF.

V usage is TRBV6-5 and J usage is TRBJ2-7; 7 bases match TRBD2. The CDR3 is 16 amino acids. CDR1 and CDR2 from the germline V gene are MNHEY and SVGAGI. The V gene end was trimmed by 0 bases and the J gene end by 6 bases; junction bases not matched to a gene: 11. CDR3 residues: CASSYSSSRGDGEQYF. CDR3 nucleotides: TGTGCCAGCAGTTACTCCTCCTCCCGGGGGGACGGCGAGCAGTACTTC.

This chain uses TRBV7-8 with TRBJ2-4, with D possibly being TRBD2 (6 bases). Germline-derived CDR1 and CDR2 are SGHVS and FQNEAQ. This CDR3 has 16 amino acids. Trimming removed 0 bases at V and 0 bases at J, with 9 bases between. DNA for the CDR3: TGTGCCAGCAGCTTAGCTCTGCGGGGAGCCAAAAACATTCAGTACTTC. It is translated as CASSLALRGAKNIQYF.

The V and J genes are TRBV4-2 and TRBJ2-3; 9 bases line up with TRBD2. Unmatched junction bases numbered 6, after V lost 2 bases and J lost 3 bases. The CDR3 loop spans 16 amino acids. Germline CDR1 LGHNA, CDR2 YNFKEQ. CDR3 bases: TGTGCCAGCAGCCAAAAAGTAGCGGGAGAGACAGATACGCAGTATTTT. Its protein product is CASSQKVAGETDTQYF.

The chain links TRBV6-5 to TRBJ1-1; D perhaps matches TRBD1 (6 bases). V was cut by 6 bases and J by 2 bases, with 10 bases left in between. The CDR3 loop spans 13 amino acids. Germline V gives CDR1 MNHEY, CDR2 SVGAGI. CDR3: CASRQGPNTEAFF. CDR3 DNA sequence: TGTGCCAGCAGACAGGGACCAAACACTGAAGCTTTCTTT.

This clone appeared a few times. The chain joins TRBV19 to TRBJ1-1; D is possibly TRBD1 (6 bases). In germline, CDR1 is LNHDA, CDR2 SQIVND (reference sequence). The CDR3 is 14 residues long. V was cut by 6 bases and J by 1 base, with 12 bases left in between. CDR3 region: CASSVTGPNTEAFF. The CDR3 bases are TGTGCCAGTAGCGTAACAGGGCCGAACACTGAAGCTTTCTTT.

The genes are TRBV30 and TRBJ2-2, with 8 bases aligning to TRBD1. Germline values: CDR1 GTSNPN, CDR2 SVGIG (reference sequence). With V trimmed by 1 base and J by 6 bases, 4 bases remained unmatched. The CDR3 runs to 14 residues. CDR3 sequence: CAWSGQGASGELFF. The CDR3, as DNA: TGTGCCTGGAGTGGTCAGGGGGCGTCCGGGGAGCTGTTTTTT.